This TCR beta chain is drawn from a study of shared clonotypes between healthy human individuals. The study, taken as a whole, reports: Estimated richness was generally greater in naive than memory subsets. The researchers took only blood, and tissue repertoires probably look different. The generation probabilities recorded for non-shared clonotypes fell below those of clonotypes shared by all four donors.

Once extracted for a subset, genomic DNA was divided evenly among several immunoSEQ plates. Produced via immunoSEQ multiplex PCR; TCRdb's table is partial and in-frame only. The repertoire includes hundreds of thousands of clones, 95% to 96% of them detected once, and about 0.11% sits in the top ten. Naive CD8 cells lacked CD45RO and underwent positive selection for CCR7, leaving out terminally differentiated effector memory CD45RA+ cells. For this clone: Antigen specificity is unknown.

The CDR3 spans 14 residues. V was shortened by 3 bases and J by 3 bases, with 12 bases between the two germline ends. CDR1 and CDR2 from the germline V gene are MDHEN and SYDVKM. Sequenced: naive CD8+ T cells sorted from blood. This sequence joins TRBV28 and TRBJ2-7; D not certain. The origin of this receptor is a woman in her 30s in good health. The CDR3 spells CASSFSAPDYEQYF. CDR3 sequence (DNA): TGTGCCAGCAGTTTCTCAGCGCCTGACTACGAGCAGTACTTC.